A single sample is the source of the 16 T cell receptor beta chains below, sequenced in a study of memory CD8 T cells in hepatitis C reinfection. The time point: pre-reinfection, 55 to 20 weeks before reinfection detection. Sorted cells were sequenced directly ex vivo without any in vitro expansion. Method: immunoSEQ multiplex PCR; TCRdb's copy keeps in-frame clones and lacks some. Of 50,000 or so clones in the sample, around nine tenths were seen once. Input material: naive CD8+ T cells sorted from blood. The origin of the receptors is a man younger than 35 with hepatitis C virus infection.

This chain links TRBV4-1 with TRBJ2-3; TRBD1 aligns across 9 bases. Trimming removed 2 bases from V and 2 bases from J; junction bases left unmatched: 5. CDR3 length: 16 residues. Germline CDR1 MGHRA, CDR2 YSYEKL. This chain's CDR3 is CASSQPWTGATDTQYF. Written as DNA, the CDR3 is TGCGCCAGCAGCCAACCCTGGACAGGGGCCACAGATACGCAGTATTTT.

The V gene is TRBV5-1, the J gene TRBJ2-3; 9 bases are a match to TRBD1. The trim removed 0 bases at V and 0 bases at J, leaving 8 bases unmatched. The germline V gene has CDR1 SGHRS and CDR2 YFSETQ. CDR3 length: 18 amino acids. CDR3 in amino acids: CASSLAGTGSSSTDTQYF. CDR3 nucleotides: TGCGCCAGCAGCTTGGCCGGGACAGGGTCTTCTAGCACAGATACGCAGTATTTT. Supplemented by reference TRBV5-1 and TRBJ2-3, the full variable domain reads KAGVTQTPRYLIKTRGQQVTLSCSPISGHRSVSWYQQTPGQGLQFLFEYFSETQRNKGNFPGRFSGRQFSNSRSEMNVSTLELGDSALYLCASSLAGTGSSSTDTQYFGPGTRLTVL.

The rearrangement uses TRBV5-1 and TRBJ2-2; the match to TRBD1 covers 12 bases. CDR1 and CDR2 (germline): SGHRS, YFSETQ. V gave up 2 bases and J gave up 0 bases; unmatched junction bases: 5. This CDR3 region has 18 residues. CDR3 in amino acids: CASSFPGQGAANTGELFF. CDR3 nucleotide sequence: TGCGCCAGCAGCTTCCCGGGACAGGGGGCCGCGAACACCGGGGAGCTGTTTTTT.

The chain is built from TRBV9 and TRBJ2-2; no clear D. The CDR3 consists of 14 residues. V was shortened by 0 bases and J by 3 bases, with 6 bases between the two germline ends. Germline CDR1 and CDR2: SGDLS and YYNGEE. The CDR3 sequence: CASSVVSDTGELFF. In nucleotides, the CDR3 is TGTGCCAGCAGCGTAGTGTCGGACACCGGGGAGCTGTTTTTT.

V usage is TRBV4-1 and J usage is TRBJ1-2, with a possible D match to TRBD1 (6 bases). This CDR3 is 17 amino acids long. The germline CDR1 and CDR2 sequences are MGHRA and YSYEKL. Trimming cost V 0 bases and J 2 bases, with 16 bases left between them. This CDR3 reads CASSQDLGDRSNYGYTF. CDR3 bases: TGCGCCAGCAGCCAAGATCTAGGCGACAGGTCGAACTATGGCTACACCTTC.

The rearrangement uses TRBV5-5 and TRBJ1-1; D possibly corresponds to TRBD1 (6 bases). With 4 bases removed from V and 0 bases from J, the gap between germline ends came to 10 bases. Germline V gives CDR1 SGHKS, CDR2 YYEKEE (reference sequence). This CDR3 is 14 amino acids long. CDR3 sequence reads: CASSQGQLNTEAFF. CDR3 nucleotide sequence: TGTGCCAGCAGCCAAGGACAGCTGAACACTGAAGCTTTCTTT.

The chain links TRBV4-1 to TRBJ2-3; 8 positions agree with TRBD2. CDR3 size: 16 residues. Trimming cost V 1 base and J 1 base; bases outside gene matches: 4. Per germline, CDR1 MGHRA and CDR2 YSYEKL. The CDR3: CASSQGDSGGTDTQYF. The CDR3 DNA sequence: TGCGCCAGCAGCCAAGGGGATAGCGGGGGCACAGATACGCAGTATTTT.

The genes are TRBV5-6 and TRBJ1-1; D may be TRBD1 (5 bases). Germline V CDR1 and CDR2: SGHDT, YYEEEE. V lost 4 bases and J lost 4, with 11 bases in between. This CDR3 is built from 13 residues. The CDR3 DNA sequence: TGTGCCAGCAGCCCGATCGGGGGCACTGAAGCTTTCTTT. Translation: CASSPIGGTEAFF.

The V gene is TRBV5-1, the J gene TRBJ2-5, with 13 bases that match TRBD2. V lost 5 bases to trimming and J lost 4 bases; unmatched junction nucleotides: 11. CDR3 length equals 17 residues. The V gene's germline CDR1 is SGHRS and CDR2 YFSETQ. CDR3 amino acids: CASSSEGLAGVSETQYF. The CDR3 bases are TGCGCCAGCAGTTCGGAAGGACTAGCGGGGGTTTCAGAGACCCAGTACTTC.

This chain uses TRBV25-1 with TRBJ2-1, with TRBD2 matching 10 bases. The germline V gene encodes CDR1 MGHDK and CDR2 SYGVNS. The CDR3 totals 15 residues. J lost 5 bases, V lost 5 bases, and 6 bases had no gene match. The DNA for the CDR3 is TGTGCCAGCAGTCCGGGACTAGCGTCCGACAATGAGCAGTTCTTC. It translates to CASSPGLASDNEQFF.

The rearrangement uses TRBV30 and TRBJ2-1, with unresolved D. The CDR3 covers 15 residues. The germline V gene encodes CDR1 GTSNPN and CDR2 SVGIG (reference sequence). CDR3 loop: CAAHTTPRKYNEQFF. For the CDR3, the DNA is TGTGCTGCACATACGACTCCTCGAAAGTACAATGAGCAGTTCTTC.

The V and J genes are TRBV7-9 and TRBJ2-3; 7 bases match TRBD1. CDR3 size: 15 residues. V shed 8 bases and J 0 bases; nucleotides not matched to a gene: 8. Per the germline V gene, CDR1 is SEHNR and CDR2 is FQNEAQ (reference sequence). CDR3: CASQGKQGSTDTQYF. CDR3 sequence (DNA): TGTGCCAGCCAAGGAAAACAGGGGAGCACAGATACGCAGTATTTT.

This chain connects TRBV7-9 to TRBJ2-1; D is perhaps TRBD1 (5 bases). This CDR3 spans 16 amino acids. Germline values: CDR1 SEHNR, CDR2 FQNEAQ (reference sequence). Trimming took 5 bases from V and 4 from J, leaving 18 bases between them. The CDR3 nucleotides read TGTGCCAGCAGCCCCCCCAAAGGGGCTGGGTACAATGAGCAGTTCTTC. It encodes CASSPPKGAGYNEQFF.

This chain links TRBV19 with TRBJ2-1; 11 nucleotides line up with TRBD2. J was trimmed by 7 bases and V by 1 base; bases with no gene match: 9. This CDR3 is 17 amino acids long. Per the germline V gene, CDR1 is LNHDA and CDR2 is SQIVND (reference sequence). This chain's CDR3 is CASSIAPLAGVGNEQFF. Here the CDR3 DNA reads TGTGCCAGTAGTATAGCCCCACTAGCGGGAGTAGGTAATGAGCAGTTCTTC.

The J gene is TRBJ2-5, the V gene TRBV5-6; 9 nucleotides agree with TRBD1. The V and J ends lost 4 bases and 1 base, in that order; junction bases with no gene match: 8. The V gene's germline CDR1 is SGHDT and CDR2 YYEEEE. This CDR3 has 16 amino acids. The CDR3 loop reads CASSLLVDRGQETQYF. The CDR3, as DNA: TGTGCCAGCAGCCTCCTTGTGGACAGGGGCCAAGAGACCCAGTACTTC.

The chain couples TRBV11-3 to TRBJ2-2; TRBD1 agrees at 9 bases. J lost 1 base, V lost 5 bases, and 2 bases had no gene match. Germline CDR1 reads SGHNT; CDR2 reads YENEEA. This CDR3 has 15 residues. CDR3 in DNA: TGTGCCAGCAGCCCGGACAGGGGGAACACCGGGGAGCTGTTTTTT. Amino acids: CASSPDRGNTGELFF. The full variable domain, rest sourced from reference TRBV11-3 and TRBJ2-2, is EAGVVQSPRYKIIEKKQPVAFWCNPISGHNTLYWYLQNLGQGPELLIRYENEEAVDDSQLPKDRFSAERLKGVDSTLKIQPAELGDSAVYLCASSPDRGNTGELFFGEGSRLTVL.